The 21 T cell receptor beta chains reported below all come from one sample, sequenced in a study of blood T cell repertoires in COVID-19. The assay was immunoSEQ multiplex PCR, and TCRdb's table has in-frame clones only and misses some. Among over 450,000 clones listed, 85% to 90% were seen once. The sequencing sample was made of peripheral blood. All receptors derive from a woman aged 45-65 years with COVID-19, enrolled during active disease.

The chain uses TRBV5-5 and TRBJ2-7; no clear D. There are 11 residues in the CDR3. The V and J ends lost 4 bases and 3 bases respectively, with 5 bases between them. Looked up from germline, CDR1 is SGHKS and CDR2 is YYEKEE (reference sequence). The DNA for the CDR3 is TGTGCCAGCAGCGTAAACTACGAGCAGTACTTC. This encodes CASSVNYEQYF.

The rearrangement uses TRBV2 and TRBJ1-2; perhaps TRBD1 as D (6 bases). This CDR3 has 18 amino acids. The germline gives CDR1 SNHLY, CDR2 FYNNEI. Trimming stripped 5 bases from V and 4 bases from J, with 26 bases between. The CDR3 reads CASSRGGGSWDKSYGYTF. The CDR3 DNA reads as TGTGCCAGCAGTCGAGGGGGGGGAAGTTGGGACAAGTCCTATGGCTACACCTTC.

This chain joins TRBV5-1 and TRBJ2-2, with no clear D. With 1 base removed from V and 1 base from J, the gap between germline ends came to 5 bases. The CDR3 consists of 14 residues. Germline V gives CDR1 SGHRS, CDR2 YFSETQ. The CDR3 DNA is TGCGCCAGCAGCTTGTGGCAGAACACCGGGGAGCTGTTTTTT. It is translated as CASSLWQNTGELFF.

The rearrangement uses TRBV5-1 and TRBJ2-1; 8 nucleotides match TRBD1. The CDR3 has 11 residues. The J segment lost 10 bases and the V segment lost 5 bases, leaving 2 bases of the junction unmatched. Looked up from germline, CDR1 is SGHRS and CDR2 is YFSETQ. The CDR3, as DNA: TGCGCCAGCAGGACAGGGGAAGAGCAGTTCTTC. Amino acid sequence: CASRTGEEQFF.

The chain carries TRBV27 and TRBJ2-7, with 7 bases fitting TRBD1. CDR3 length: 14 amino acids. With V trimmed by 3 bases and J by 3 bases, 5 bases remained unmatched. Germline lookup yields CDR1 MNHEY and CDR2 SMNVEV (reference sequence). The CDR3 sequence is CASSFRDSLYEQYF. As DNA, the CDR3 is TGTGCCAGCAGTTTCCGGGACAGTCTCTACGAGCAGTACTTC.

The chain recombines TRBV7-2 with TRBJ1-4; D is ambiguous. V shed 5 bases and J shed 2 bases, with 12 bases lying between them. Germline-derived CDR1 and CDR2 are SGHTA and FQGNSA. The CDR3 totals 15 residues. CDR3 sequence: CASSQTGRTNEKLFF. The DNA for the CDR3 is TGTGCCAGCAGCCAAACCGGGAGGACTAATGAAAAACTGTTTTTT.

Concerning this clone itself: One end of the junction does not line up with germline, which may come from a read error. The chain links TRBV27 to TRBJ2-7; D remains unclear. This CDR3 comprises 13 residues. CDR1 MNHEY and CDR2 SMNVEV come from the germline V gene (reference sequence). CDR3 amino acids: CASSPGFSDEQYF. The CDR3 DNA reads TGTGCCAGCTCCCCGGGTTTCTCCGACGAGCAGTACTTC.

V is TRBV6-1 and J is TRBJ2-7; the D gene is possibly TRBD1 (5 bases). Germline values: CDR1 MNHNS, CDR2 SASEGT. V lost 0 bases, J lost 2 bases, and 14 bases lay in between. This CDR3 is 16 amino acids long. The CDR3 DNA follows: TGTGCCAGCAGTGAAGCTCGAGACAGCCTCCCCTACGAGCAGTACTTC. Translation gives CASSEARDSLPYEQYF.

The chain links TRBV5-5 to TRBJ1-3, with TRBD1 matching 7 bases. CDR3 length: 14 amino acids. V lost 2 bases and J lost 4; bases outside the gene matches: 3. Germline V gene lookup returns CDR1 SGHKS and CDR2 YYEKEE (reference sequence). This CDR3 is CASSFRQGGNTIYF. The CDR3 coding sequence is TGTGCCAGCAGCTTCAGACAGGGCGGAAACACCATATATTTT.

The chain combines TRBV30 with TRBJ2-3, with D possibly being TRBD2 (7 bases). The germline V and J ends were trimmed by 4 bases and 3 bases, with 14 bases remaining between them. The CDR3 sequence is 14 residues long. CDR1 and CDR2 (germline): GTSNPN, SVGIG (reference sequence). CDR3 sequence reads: CAWNRGGGTDTQYF. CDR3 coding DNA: TGTGCCTGGAATAGGGGGGGCGGGACAGATACGCAGTATTTT.

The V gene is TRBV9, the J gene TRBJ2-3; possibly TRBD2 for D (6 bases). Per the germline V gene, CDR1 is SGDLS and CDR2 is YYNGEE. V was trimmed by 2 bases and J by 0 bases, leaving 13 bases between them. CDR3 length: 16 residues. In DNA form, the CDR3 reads TGTGCCAGCAGCGTTGTGGGGGGTGGGAGCACAGATACGCAGTATTTT. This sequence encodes CASSVVGGGSTDTQYF.

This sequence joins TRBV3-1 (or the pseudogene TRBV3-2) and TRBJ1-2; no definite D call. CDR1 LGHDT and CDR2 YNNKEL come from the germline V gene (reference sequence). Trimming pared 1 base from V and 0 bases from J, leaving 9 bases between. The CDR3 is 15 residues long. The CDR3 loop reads CASSQAQLANYGYTF. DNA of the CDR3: TGTGCCAGCAGCCAAGCACAGTTAGCTAACTATGGCTACACCTTC.

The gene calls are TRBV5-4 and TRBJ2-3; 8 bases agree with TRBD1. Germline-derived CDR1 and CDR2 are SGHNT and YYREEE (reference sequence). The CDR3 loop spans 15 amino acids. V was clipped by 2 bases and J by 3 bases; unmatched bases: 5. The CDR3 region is CASSFDRGTTDTQYF. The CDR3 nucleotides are TGTGCCAGCAGCTTTGACAGGGGTACGACAGATACGCAGTATTTT. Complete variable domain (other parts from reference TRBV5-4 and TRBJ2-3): ETGVTQSPTHLIKTRGQQVTLRCSSQSGHNTVSWYQQALGQGPQFIFQYYREEENGRGNFPPRFSGLQFPNYSSELNVNALELDDSALYLCASSFDRGTTDTQYFGPGTRLTVL.

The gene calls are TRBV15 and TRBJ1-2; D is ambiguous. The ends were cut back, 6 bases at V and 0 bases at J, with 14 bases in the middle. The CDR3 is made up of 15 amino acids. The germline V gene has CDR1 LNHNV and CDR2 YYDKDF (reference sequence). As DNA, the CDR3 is TGTGCCACCAGACCCGAGGGCGGTGCTAACTATGGCTACACCTTC. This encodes CATRPEGGANYGYTF.

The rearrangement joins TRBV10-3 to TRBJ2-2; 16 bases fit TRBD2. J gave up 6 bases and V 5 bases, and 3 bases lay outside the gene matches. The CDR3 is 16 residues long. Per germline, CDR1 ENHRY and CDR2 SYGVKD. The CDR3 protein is CAISPGTSGGAGELFF. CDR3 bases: TGTGCCATCAGTCCCGGGACTAGCGGGGGGGCCGGGGAGCTGTTTTTT.

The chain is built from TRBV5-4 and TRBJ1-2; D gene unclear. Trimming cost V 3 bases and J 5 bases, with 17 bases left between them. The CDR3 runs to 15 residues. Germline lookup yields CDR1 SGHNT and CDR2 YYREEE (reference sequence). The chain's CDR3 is CASSSPDGIQYGYTF. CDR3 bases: TGTGCCAGCAGCTCCCCAGACGGGATACAGTATGGCTACACCTTC.

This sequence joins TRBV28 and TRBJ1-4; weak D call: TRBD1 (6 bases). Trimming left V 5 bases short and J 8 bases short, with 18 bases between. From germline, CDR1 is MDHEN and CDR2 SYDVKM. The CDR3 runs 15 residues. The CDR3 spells CASSEPGTNSEKLFF. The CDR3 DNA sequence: TGTGCCAGCAGTGAACCGGGGACAAACAGCGAAAAACTGTTTTTT.

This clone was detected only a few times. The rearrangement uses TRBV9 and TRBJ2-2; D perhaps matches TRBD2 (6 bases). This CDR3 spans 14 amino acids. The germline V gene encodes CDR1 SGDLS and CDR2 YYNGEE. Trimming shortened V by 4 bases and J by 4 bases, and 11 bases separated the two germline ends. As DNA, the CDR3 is TGTGCCAGCAGCTGGGACTCCCTCACCGGGGAGCTGTTTTTT. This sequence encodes CASSWDSLTGELFF.

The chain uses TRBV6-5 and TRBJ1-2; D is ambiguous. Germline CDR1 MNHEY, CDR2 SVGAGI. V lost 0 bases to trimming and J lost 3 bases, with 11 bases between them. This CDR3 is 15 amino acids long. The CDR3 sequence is CASSYSNRGHYGYTF. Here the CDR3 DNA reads TGTGCCAGCAGTTACTCGAACCGGGGTCACTATGGCTACACCTTC.

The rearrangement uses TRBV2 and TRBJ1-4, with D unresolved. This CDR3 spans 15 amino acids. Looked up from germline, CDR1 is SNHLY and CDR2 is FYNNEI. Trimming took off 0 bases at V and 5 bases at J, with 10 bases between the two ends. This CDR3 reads CASSEAGKRNEKLFF. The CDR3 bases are TGTGCCAGCAGTGAAGCGGGGAAGCGGAATGAAAAACTGTTTTTT.

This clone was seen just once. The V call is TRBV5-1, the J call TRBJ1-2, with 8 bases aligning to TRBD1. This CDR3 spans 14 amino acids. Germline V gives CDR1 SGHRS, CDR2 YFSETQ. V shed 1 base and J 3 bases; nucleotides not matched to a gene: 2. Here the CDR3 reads CASSLTGGHYGYTF. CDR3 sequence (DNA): TGCGCCAGCAGCTTGACAGGGGGGCACTATGGCTACACCTTC.